Listed here are 20 T cell receptor beta chains from one sample, sequenced in a study of cytomegalovirus exposure and HLA in healthy donors. Amplification used 60 Vbeta primers and 13 Jbeta primers. Method: immunoSEQ multiplex PCR; TCRdb's copy keeps in-frame clones and lacks some. This table has 130,000 to 150,000 clones, less than 85% appearing once. Sequences were obtained from PBMCs. The receptors come from a man aged 35 to 55 in good health and CMV-seropositive.

The gene calls are TRBV2 and TRBJ1-6; D is perhaps TRBD1 (5 bases). V was trimmed by 6 bases and J by 7 bases, leaving 13 bases between them. Germline CDR1 and CDR2: SNHLY and FYNNEI. This CDR3 spans 14 amino acids. CDR3 region: CASRLTAANSPLHF. As DNA, the CDR3 is TGTGCCAGCAGACTGACAGCCGCAAATTCACCCCTCCACTTT.

The rearrangement joins TRBV5-1 to TRBJ1-2; D gene unclear. This CDR3 has 14 amino acids. Trimming removed 0 bases from V and 6 bases from J, with 12 bases in between. Germline CDR1 SGHRS, CDR2 YFSETQ. CDR3: CASSLANLEDGYTF. The CDR3 coding sequence is TGCGCCAGCAGCTTGGCCAATTTGGAGGATGGCTACACCTTC.

J is TRBJ1-1 and V is TRBV7-9; no clear D gene. This CDR3 is built from 11 residues. The V gene lost 2 bases and the J gene lost 8 bases, with 6 bases spanning the gap. In germline, CDR1 is SEHNR, CDR2 FQNEAQ (reference sequence). CDR3 in amino acids: CASSLSKEAFF. The CDR3 coding sequence is TGTGCCAGCAGCTTATCTAAAGAAGCTTTCTTT.

This clone was detected only a few times. This CDR3 is also generated by other DNA sequences in the sample. The chain couples TRBV19 to TRBJ1-5; tentatively, D is TRBD1 (6 bases). Trimming took 1 base from V and 4 from J, leaving 8 bases between them. Germline assignment: CDR1 LNHDA and CDR2 SQIVND (reference sequence). CDR3 length: 14 amino acids. CDR3 DNA: TGTGCCAGTAGTATAGGCCAGGGGAATCAGCCCCAGCATTTT. Protein product: CASSIGQGNQPQHF.

CDR3 nucleotide sequence: TGTGCCAGCAGTTACATGGGAGGTGCTGAAGCTTTCTTT. It encodes CASSYMGGAEAFF. This chain links TRBV6-5 with TRBJ1-1; D call uncertain. Germline CDR1 MNHEY, CDR2 SVGAGI. Trimming took off 2 bases at V and 6 bases at J, with 10 bases between the two ends. This CDR3 region has 13 residues.

The chain combines TRBV7-2 with TRBJ2-7; possibly TRBD1 for D (6 bases). Germline V gives CDR1 SGHTA, CDR2 FQGNSA. Trimming cost V 5 bases and J 8 bases, with 16 bases left between them. CDR3 size: 13 residues. This CDR3 is CASSNLQGNQQYF. The CDR3 nucleotides are TGTGCCAGCAGCAACCTACAGGGAAACCAGCAGTACTTC.

The chain joins TRBV5-1 to TRBJ2-1, with D possibly TRBD2 on 6 matching bases. The CDR3 length is 15 residues. V lost 4 bases and J 6 bases, leaving 17 bases between the germline ends. Germline CDR1 and CDR2: SGHRS and YFSETQ. The CDR3 nucleotides are TGCGCCAGCAGCAGGGACTCCCGCTTGGGCAATGAGCAGTTCTTC. Translation gives CASSRDSRLGNEQFF.

The gene calls are TRBV10-3 and TRBJ2-2; weak D call: TRBD2 (5 bases). The CDR3 loop spans 18 amino acids. V was clipped by 2 bases and J by 0 bases, with 16 bases between them. CDR1 ENHRY and CDR2 SYGVKD come from the germline V gene. The CDR3 spells CAISEPIPGTTNTGELFF. Written as DNA, the CDR3 is TGTGCCATCAGTGAGCCGATTCCGGGAACTACGAACACCGGGGAGCTGTTTTTT.

The rearrangement links TRBV30 to TRBJ2-7, with D possibly TRBD1 on 6 matching bases. The CDR3 loop spans 16 amino acids. CDR1 is GTSNPN and CDR2 is SVGIG in the germline V gene (reference sequence). V was cut by 2 bases and J by 5 bases, with 22 bases left in between. The CDR3 loop is CAWSPPTGPPWNEQYF. Written as DNA, the CDR3 is TGTGCCTGGAGTCCACCCACAGGGCCACCTTGGAACGAGCAGTACTTC.

The chain joins TRBV7-2 to TRBJ2-4; D not certain. V lost 5 bases and J 6 bases, leaving 5 bases between the germline ends. Germline V gene sequence: CDR1 SGHTA, CDR2 FQGNSA. The CDR3 has 11 amino acids. Written as DNA, the CDR3 is TGTGCCAGCAGCCCCGGAAACATTCAGTACTTC. The encoded protein is CASSPGNIQYF.

The chain is built from TRBV5-4 and TRBJ2-1; a weak D match, TRBD2 (6 bases). In germline, CDR1 is SGHNT, CDR2 YYREEE (reference sequence). V shed 3 bases and J shed 4 bases, with 8 bases lying between them. The CDR3 is 13 residues long. Written as DNA, the CDR3 is TGTGCCAGCAGCTGGGACTCTTACAATGAGCAGTTCTTC. Protein: CASSWDSYNEQFF.

This chain links TRBV30 with TRBJ2-1; unclear D gene. Germline V gene sequence: CDR1 GTSNPN, CDR2 SVGIG (reference sequence). There are 11 residues in the CDR3. The germline V and J ends were trimmed by 5 bases and 9 bases, with 11 bases remaining between them. The CDR3 loop is CAWERLTEQFF. The CDR3 DNA sequence: TGTGCCTGGGAGAGGCTGACTGAGCAGTTCTTC.

The rearrangement uses TRBV28 and TRBJ2-2; no firm D call. The J call could be wrong; TRBJ1-3 is a better fit for the DNA end. CDR3 size: 12 residues. CDR1 is MDHEN and CDR2 is SYDVKM in the germline V gene. Written as DNA, the CDR3 is TGTGCATGCGGGGTTTCTGGAAACACCATATATTTT. The encoded protein is CACGVSGNTIYF.

In this sample, this clone turned up a few times. The CDR3 DNA reads as TGTGCCAGCAGCGTAGCTGCGTATGGCTACACCTTC. Amino acids: CASSVAAYGYTF. The chain uses TRBV9 and TRBJ1-2; D remains unclear. The CDR3 sequence is 12 residues long. V was cut by 0 bases and J by 5 bases, with 5 bases left in between. Looked up from germline, CDR1 is SGDLS and CDR2 is YYNGEE.

The V call is TRBV5-1, the J call TRBJ2-3; D unresolved. Trimming stripped 1 base from V and 6 bases from J, with 6 bases between. In germline, CDR1 is SGHRS, CDR2 YFSETQ. This CDR3 spans 12 amino acids. The CDR3 DNA follows: TGCGCCAGCAGCTTGTTAGAGGATACGCAGTATTTT. It translates to CASSLLEDTQYF. Together with reference TRBV5-1 and TRBJ2-3, the CDR3 gives the full variable domain: KAGVTQTPRYLIKTRGQQVTLSCSPISGHRSVSWYQQTPGQGLQFLFEYFSETQRNKGNFPGRFSGRQFSNSRSEMNVSTLELGDSALYLCASSLLEDTQYFGPGTRLTVL.

The rearrangement joins TRBV7-6 to TRBJ1-1; 7 bases agree with TRBD1. The CDR3 runs 16 residues. Germline CDR1 is SGHVS and CDR2 is FNYEAQ. Trimming removed 0 bases from V and 3 bases from J; junction bases left unmatched: 7. The CDR3 DNA reads TGTGCCAGCAGCTTAGCAGCAGGGGGGTTTGACACTGAAGCTTTCTTT. Translating gives CASSLAAGGFDTEAFF.

This chain uses TRBV5-1 with TRBJ2-7; TRBD1 agrees at 8 bases. V dropped 0 bases and J dropped 7; count of bases not matched to a gene: 9. Germline-derived CDR1 and CDR2 are SGHRS and YFSETQ. The length of the CDR3 is 15 residues. CDR3 nucleotide sequence: TGCGCCAGCAGCTTGGGCAGGGGGCAATCATTAGAGCAGTACTTC. Amino acid sequence: CASSLGRGQSLEQYF.

This clone was seen just once. The chain is built from TRBV11-2 and TRBJ2-1, with 8 bases lining up with TRBD1. V lost 2 bases, J lost 3 bases, and 6 bases stayed unmatched. The CDR3 runs 16 residues. Germline CDR1 SGHAT, CDR2 FQNNGV. The CDR3 coding sequence is TGTGCCAGCAGCTTAACGACAGGGGAGGTCTACAATGAGCAGTTCTTC. This codes for CASSLTTGEVYNEQFF.

This clone was observed a few times. The rearrangement joins TRBV5-1 to TRBJ2-6, with 12 positions matching TRBD1. The V segment lost 4 bases and the J segment 4 bases; nucleotides outside the gene matches: 6. The CDR3 is 17 residues long. Germline V lookup: CDR1 SGHRS, CDR2 YFSETQ. CDR3 sequence reads: CASSTGQGAWGANVLTF. The DNA of the CDR3 is TGCGCCAGCAGCACGGGACAGGGGGCGTGGGGGGCCAACGTCCTGACTTTC.

The V gene is TRBV18, the J gene TRBJ2-3, with 9 bases that match TRBD1. J lost 1 base, V lost 0 bases, and 2 bases had no gene match. The CDR3 runs to 16 residues. Germline V gives CDR1 KGHSH, CDR2 LQKENI. CDR3 sequence: CASSPPGDRGTDTQYF. The CDR3, as DNA: TGTGCCAGCTCACCACCGGGGGACAGGGGCACAGATACGCAGTATTTT.